The rows below give T cell receptor beta chains drawn from one sample of a study of OX40 agonist ivuxolimab in advanced cancers. Generated by immunoSEQ multiplex PCR, the TCRdb table keeps only in-frame clones and is missing some. The sample contains 80,000 to 130,000 clones, about nine tenths of which appear only once. The specimen was CD4+ or CD8+ T cells sorted from blood, collected in a trial of the OX40 agonist ivuxolimab. The source of these receptors is an adult with an advanced solid tumor such as melanoma, head and neck, liver or kidney cancer. Each CDR3 is given with its conserved first and last residue.

V,J,CDR3
TRBV11-2,TRBJ2-2,CASSFFRPDRTNTGELFF
TRBV10-1,TRBJ2-7,CASSETQARGQYF
TRBV30,TRBJ2-4,CAWTGSGDIQYF
TRBV5-6,TRBJ2-7,CASSPTRLGSYEQYF
TRBV7-2,TRBJ1-5,CASSFNSNQPQHF
TRBV9,TRBJ2-1,CASSVGERSSYNEQFF
TRBV27,TRBJ2-3,CASTGLGRTDTQYF
TRBV6-5,TRBJ2-1,CASSYSWTRSYNEQFF
TRBV5-1,TRBJ2-1,CASSLHIGRGGPEQFF
TRBV5-1,TRBJ2-7,CASSWNGRSSYEQYF
TRBV2,TRBJ1-5,CASSPGISNQPQHF
TRBV21-1,TRBJ2-2,CASSKAGVASPNTGELFF
TRBV28,TRBJ1-2,CASRTGGGGGYGYTF
TRBV5-4,TRBJ1-2,CASSLALGADYGYTF
TRBV11-3,TRBJ2-7,CASSTGHLYEQYF
TRBV7-2,TRBJ2-2,CASSLGGLPNTGELFF
TRBV19,TRBJ1-2,CASSLQSYGYTF
TRBV5-1,TRBJ1-2,CASRYDRGPYGYTF
TRBV18,TRBJ1-5,CASSPTTGVNQPQHF
TRBV19,TRBJ2-7,CVSSITLGYEQYF
TRBV18,TRBJ2-7,CASSPRTSGAYEQYF
TRBV5-4,TRBJ2-7,CASSSGTNYEQYF
TRBV6-5,TRBJ2-4,CASSQGQGHIQYF
TRBV5-4,TRBJ2-2,CASSLDRTNTGELFF
TRBV7-2,TRBJ2-3,CASSFRRTSGVTDTQYF
TRBV28,TRBJ2-7,CASSQGGASGYEQYF
TRBV15,TRBJ1-5,CATSSRTGGANQPQHF
TRBV28,TRBJ2-1,CASSIAGVYNEQFF
TRBV7-2,TRBJ2-6,CASSLRLNSGANVLTF
TRBV5-1,TRBJ1-4,CASSLHEREKLFF
TRBV7-9,TRBJ2-7,CASSLGASGREQYF
TRBV5-1,TRBJ1-1,CASRGGAMNTEAFF
TRBV30,TRBJ2-2,CAWSGSAGWGSGELFF
TRBV5-5,TRBJ2-7,CASSFGQGANEQYF
TRBV7-2,TRBJ2-3,CASSLSPGASTDTQYF
TRBV19,TRBJ2-1,CASSNGQGRSYNEQFF
TRBV28,TRBJ2-6,CASSPLDSRSGANVLTF
TRBV30,TRBJ2-3,CAWSGGSTDTQYF
TRBV7-9,TRBJ1-5,CASSLGGAANQPQHF
TRBV5-1,TRBJ2-2,CASRRDTTNTGELFF
TRBV6-5,TRBJ2-5,CASRDGHGKETQYF
TRBV19,TRBJ1-3,CATRDRGSGNTIYF
TRBV9,TRBJ2-5,CASSVQSGSRETQYF
TRBV2,TRBJ1-5,CASSEGGKVQPQHF
TRBV18,TRBJ2-6,CASSPGQTYSGANVLTF